The sequence of this TCR beta chain was determined in a study of blood T cell repertoires in COVID-19. As for the study in general: Collection of acute and convalescent COVID-19 samples took place in the United States, Italy and Spain.

Participants spanned ages about 18 to 95 years and resided in roughly 22 US areas. In germline, CDR1 is ENHRY, CDR2 SYGVKD. The CDR3 covers 16 residues. Trimming took off 7 bases at V and 1 base at J, with 17 bases between the two ends. In the original workflow: The authors estimated nucleated cell counts from reference gene primer amplification. Method: immunoSEQ multiplex PCR; TCRdb's copy keeps in-frame clones and lacks some. V and J calls plus clone size are reproduced from that table; the DNA served to infer D and trimming. In the table there are under 250,000 clones, around 92% of which are singletons.

V usage is TRBV10-3 and J usage is TRBJ2-1, with D tentatively TRBD2 (6 bases). The clonotype was recovered from a woman aged 30 to 39 with acute COVID-19. The sample was PBMCs or T cells enriched from blood (not recorded which). For the CDR3, the DNA is TGTGCCATCACTGCACGGGGCGGGGAGTCCTACAATGAGCAGTTCTTC. It translates to CAITARGGESYNEQFF.